This paragraph covers one T cell receptor beta chain sequence. The data belong to a study of blood T cell repertoires in COVID-19. Germline lookup yields CDR1 SNHLY and CDR2 FYNNEI. The CDR3 contains 13 residues. V was trimmed by 6 bases and J by 0 bases, leaving 6 bases between them. Some clones are missing from TCRdb's copy, which holds only in-frame ones; the method was immunoSEQ multiplex PCR. The top ten hold 7.5% to 9.5% of the sample, which has about 480,000 clones, around nine tenths seen once. The receptor's source is a woman between 50 and 59 years old with COVID-19, enrolled during active disease. The sample taken for sequencing was peripheral blood. The chain has TRBV2 and TRBJ1-3; D uncertain. CDR3 loop: CASRQSSGNTIYF. The CDR3 coding sequence is TGTGCCAGCAGACAGAGCTCTGGAAACACCATATATTTT.